This T cell receptor beta chain was profiled in a study of control samples from healthy donors and cancer patients. V was pared by 3 bases and J by 3 bases, with 4 bases of the junction left unmatched. CDR3 size: 15 residues. Looked up from germline, CDR1 is ENHRY and CDR2 is SYGVKD. This table comes from immunoSEQ multiplex PCR, and its TCRdb copy is limited to in-frame clones, with some not included. Among around 140,000 clones listed, roughly 86% were seen once. The chain employs TRBV10-3 and TRBJ2-7; the match to TRBD1 covers 11 bases. This TCR derives from a man aged 45-60 years with head and neck cancer. Sequenced sample: PBMCs. Here the CDR3 DNA reads TGTGCCATCAGTGACCCCGGGACAGGGGGCTACGAGCAGTACTTC. This gives the protein CAISDPGTGGYEQYF.